Listed below are T cell receptor beta chains from one sample, sequenced in a study of blood T cell repertoires in COVID-19. Repertoires were generated with immunoSEQ multiplex PCR, while TCRdb's copy carries only in-frame clones and drops some. The table includes over 200,000 clones, 80% to 90% detected once. Material for sequencing was PBMCs or T cells enriched from blood (not recorded which). Receptor source: a man in his late teens or twenties with acute COVID-19. CDR3s include the opening cysteine and the closing phenylalanine or tryptophan. Each record gives: clone size, V gene, D gene, CDR3 length, J gene, CDR3 protein, CDR3 DNA. A D gene is named only where the DNA matches it firmly. For some rows the clone size is stated as once, few or many, or as a class when expanded; others skip it.

abundance: NA; v_gene: TRBV29-1; d_gene: TRBD1; len: 16; j_gene: TRBJ1-1; CDR3aa: CSVPSRDRGMNTEAFF; CDR3nt: TGCAGCGTCCCGTCCCGGGACAGAGGTATGAACACTGAAGCTTTCTTT
abundance: NA; v_gene: TRBV27; d_gene: NA; len: 15; j_gene: TRBJ2-1; CDR3aa: CASSLSGSSYNEQFF; CDR3nt: TGTGCCAGCAGTTTAAGCGGCAGCTCCTACAATGAGCAGTTCTTC
abundance: NA; v_gene: TRBV7-7; d_gene: TRBD2; len: 16; j_gene: TRBJ2-5; CDR3aa: CASSIGTSGRRETQYF; CDR3nt: TGTGCTAGCAGCATTGGGACTAGCGGGAGGAGGGAGACCCAGTACTTC
abundance: NA; v_gene: TRBV24-1; d_gene: NA; len: 13; j_gene: TRBJ2-3; CDR3aa: CATGTLFTDTQYF; CDR3nt: TGTGCCACCGGGACACTCTTCACAGATACGCAGTATTTT
abundance: NA; v_gene: TRBV7-9; d_gene: TRBD1; len: 16; j_gene: TRBJ1-1; CDR3aa: CASSSGQGAGNTEAFF; CDR3nt: TGTGCCAGCAGTTCGGGACAGGGAGCGGGGAACACTGAAGCTTTCTTT
abundance: NA; v_gene: TRBV20-1; d_gene: NA; len: 11; j_gene: TRBJ2-7; CDR3aa: CSAQGGEKQYF; CDR3nt: TGCAGTGCCCAGGGGGGAGAAAAGCAGTACTTC
abundance: once; v_gene: TRBV10-3; d_gene: NA; len: 15; j_gene: TRBJ2-7; CDR3aa: CAISGAVTSSYEQYF; CDR3nt: TGTGCCATCAGTGGGGCAGTCACTTCCTCCTACGAGCAGTACTTC
abundance: NA; v_gene: TRBV2; d_gene: NA; len: 15; j_gene: TRBJ2-6; CDR3aa: CASSANEAGANVLTF; CDR3nt: TGTGCCAGCAGTGCGAACGAGGCTGGGGCCAACGTCCTGACTTTC
abundance: NA; v_gene: TRBV3-1/TRBV3-2; d_gene: NA; len: 16; j_gene: TRBJ1-1; CDR3aa: CASSQVGRVPNTEAFF; CDR3nt: TGTGCCAGCAGCCAAGTCGGGAGGGTACCGAACACTGAAGCTTTCTTT
abundance: NA; v_gene: TRBV5-1; d_gene: TRBD2; len: 15; j_gene: TRBJ2-1; CDR3aa: CASTGLAGAYNEQFF; CDR3nt: TGCGCCAGCACCGGACTAGCGGGAGCCTACAATGAGCAGTTCTTC
abundance: NA; v_gene: TRBV12-5; d_gene: TRBD2; len: 16; j_gene: TRBJ2-1; CDR3aa: CASGLVSSGSFDEQFF; CDR3nt: TGTGCTAGTGGTTTGGTATCTAGCGGGAGTTTTGATGAGCAGTTCTTC
abundance: NA; v_gene: TRBV4-1; d_gene: TRBD1; len: 16; j_gene: TRBJ1-5; CDR3aa: CASSQVGGRWDQPQHF; CDR3nt: TGCGCCAGCAGCCAAGTAGGGGGCCGTTGGGATCAGCCCCAGCATTTT
abundance: once; v_gene: TRBV28; d_gene: TRBD2; len: 15; j_gene: TRBJ2-1; CDR3aa: CASSLGTSEYNEQFF; CDR3nt: TGTGCCAGCAGTCTCGGGACTAGCGAATACAATGAGCAGTTCTTC
abundance: NA; v_gene: TRBV27; d_gene: NA; len: 14; j_gene: TRBJ2-5; CDR3aa: CASSSGTLQETQYF; CDR3nt: TGTGCCAGCAGTTCCGGGACTCTCCAAGAGACCCAGTACTTC
abundance: NA; v_gene: TRBV13; d_gene: TRBD2; len: 19; j_gene: TRBJ2-1; CDR3aa: CASSSRTSGRVKNYNEQFF; CDR3nt: TGTGCCAGCAGCTCCAGGACTAGCGGGAGAGTAAAGAACTACAATGAGCAGTTCTTC
abundance: NA; v_gene: TRBV27; d_gene: NA; len: 13; j_gene: TRBJ2-4; CDR3aa: CANPLEVGLIQYF; CDR3nt: TGTGCCAACCCGCTTGAAGTAGGACTGATTCAGTACTTC
abundance: NA; v_gene: TRBV14; d_gene: NA; len: 14; j_gene: TRBJ2-5; CDR3aa: CASSRSGEQETQYF; CDR3nt: TGTGCCAGCAGCCGATCGGGGGAACAAGAGACCCAGTACTTC
abundance: NA; v_gene: TRBV7-9; d_gene: TRBD2; len: 15; j_gene: TRBJ2-5; CDR3aa: CASSSGAGGKETQYF; CDR3nt: TGTGCCAGCAGCAGCGGGGCGGGAGGTAAAGAGACCCAGTACTTC
abundance: NA; v_gene: TRBV28; d_gene: NA; len: 15; j_gene: TRBJ2-1; CDR3aa: CASSSGGAGSDEQFF; CDR3nt: TGTGCCAGCAGTTCTGGGGGTGCGGGAAGCGATGAGCAGTTCTTC
abundance: NA; v_gene: TRBV9; d_gene: NA; len: 13; j_gene: TRBJ1-1; CDR3aa: CASSGPSNTEAFF; CDR3nt: TGTGCCAGCAGCGGTCCATCGAACACTGAAGCTTTCTTT
abundance: NA; v_gene: TRBV29-1; d_gene: NA; len: 12; j_gene: TRBJ1-1; CDR3aa: CSVHGRGTEAFF; CDR3nt: TGCAGCGTTCACGGGCGGGGGACTGAAGCTTTCTTT
abundance: NA; v_gene: TRBV6-5; d_gene: NA; len: 13; j_gene: TRBJ2-1; CDR3aa: CASHRDSYNEQFF; CDR3nt: TGTGCCAGCCACAGGGACTCCTACAATGAGCAGTTCTTC
abundance: NA; v_gene: TRBV9; d_gene: TRBD1; len: 14; j_gene: TRBJ1-4; CDR3aa: CASSVPGQGEKLFF; CDR3nt: TGTGCCAGCAGCGTCCCCGGACAGGGTGAAAAACTGTTTTTT
abundance: NA; v_gene: TRBV18; d_gene: TRBD2; len: 17; j_gene: TRBJ2-1; CDR3aa: CASSPSLAGATYNEQFF; CDR3nt: TGTGCCAGCTCACCTTCTTTAGCGGGAGCTACCTACAATGAGCAGTTCTTC
abundance: NA; v_gene: TRBV6-5; d_gene: TRBD2; len: 14; j_gene: TRBJ2-7; CDR3aa: CASSYQREAHEQYF; CDR3nt: TGTGCCAGCAGTTACCAGCGGGAGGCCCACGAGCAGTACTTC
abundance: NA; v_gene: TRBV19; d_gene: TRBD1; len: 14; j_gene: TRBJ1-1; CDR3aa: CASSARDRPTEAFF; CDR3nt: TGTGCCAGTAGTGCACGGGACAGGCCTACAGAAGCTTTCTTT
abundance: NA; v_gene: TRBV6-2/TRBV6-3; d_gene: TRBD1; len: 17; j_gene: TRBJ1-1; CDR3aa: CASSYSRTGGFGTEAFF; CDR3nt: TGTGCCAGCAGTTACTCCCGGACAGGGGGCTTCGGCACTGAAGCTTTCTTT
abundance: many; v_gene: TRBV7-2; d_gene: NA; len: 13; j_gene: TRBJ2-5; CDR3aa: CASSLGAGETQYF; CDR3nt: TGTGCCAGCAGCTTAGGCGCGGGAGAGACCCAGTACTTC
abundance: few; v_gene: TRBV30; d_gene: TRBD2; len: 16; j_gene: TRBJ2-1; CDR3aa: CAWSVGGLASYNEQFF; CDR3nt: TGTGCCTGGAGTGTAGGTGGACTAGCATCCTACAATGAGCAGTTCTTC
abundance: NA; v_gene: TRBV28; d_gene: NA; len: 14; j_gene: TRBJ2-7; CDR3aa: CASSWAWGVYEQYF; CDR3nt: TGTGCCAGCAGTTGGGCCTGGGGCGTCTACGAGCAGTACTTC
abundance: NA; v_gene: TRBV6-5; d_gene: TRBD1; len: 14; j_gene: TRBJ1-2; CDR3aa: CASRGQGDDYGYTF; CDR3nt: TGTGCCAGCAGAGGACAGGGAGACGACTATGGCTACACCTTC
abundance: NA; v_gene: TRBV18; d_gene: NA; len: 16; j_gene: TRBJ1-6; CDR3aa: CASSPTPSPYNSPLHF; CDR3nt: TGTGCCAGCTCACCGACTCCCTCTCCTTATAATTCACCCCTCCACTTT
abundance: NA; v_gene: TRBV5-6; d_gene: NA; len: 14; j_gene: TRBJ2-7; CDR3aa: CASSLDSRQYEQYF; CDR3nt: TGTGCCAGCAGCTTGGACAGCCGACAATACGAGCAGTACTTC
abundance: NA; v_gene: TRBV28; d_gene: NA; len: 17; j_gene: TRBJ2-7; CDR3aa: CASSLWPGAGSVNEQYF; CDR3nt: TGTGCCAGCAGTTTATGGCCTGGGGCCGGGAGTGTCAACGAGCAGTACTTC
abundance: NA; v_gene: TRBV28; d_gene: NA; len: 16; j_gene: TRBJ2-3; CDR3aa: CASSLNIAISTDTQYF; CDR3nt: TGTGCCAGCAGTTTAAACATAGCAATATCCACAGATACGCAGTATTTT
abundance: NA; v_gene: TRBV20-1; d_gene: TRBD2; len: 8; j_gene: TRBJ2-3; CDR3aa: CSARSSGF; CDR3nt: TGCAGTGCTAGATCTAGCGGGTTT
abundance: NA; v_gene: TRBV5-1; d_gene: TRBD1; len: 16; j_gene: TRBJ1-2; CDR3aa: CASSLGSPGGLEGYTF; CDR3nt: TGCGCCAGCAGCTTGGGGTCGCCAGGGGGCCTTGAGGGCTACACCTTC